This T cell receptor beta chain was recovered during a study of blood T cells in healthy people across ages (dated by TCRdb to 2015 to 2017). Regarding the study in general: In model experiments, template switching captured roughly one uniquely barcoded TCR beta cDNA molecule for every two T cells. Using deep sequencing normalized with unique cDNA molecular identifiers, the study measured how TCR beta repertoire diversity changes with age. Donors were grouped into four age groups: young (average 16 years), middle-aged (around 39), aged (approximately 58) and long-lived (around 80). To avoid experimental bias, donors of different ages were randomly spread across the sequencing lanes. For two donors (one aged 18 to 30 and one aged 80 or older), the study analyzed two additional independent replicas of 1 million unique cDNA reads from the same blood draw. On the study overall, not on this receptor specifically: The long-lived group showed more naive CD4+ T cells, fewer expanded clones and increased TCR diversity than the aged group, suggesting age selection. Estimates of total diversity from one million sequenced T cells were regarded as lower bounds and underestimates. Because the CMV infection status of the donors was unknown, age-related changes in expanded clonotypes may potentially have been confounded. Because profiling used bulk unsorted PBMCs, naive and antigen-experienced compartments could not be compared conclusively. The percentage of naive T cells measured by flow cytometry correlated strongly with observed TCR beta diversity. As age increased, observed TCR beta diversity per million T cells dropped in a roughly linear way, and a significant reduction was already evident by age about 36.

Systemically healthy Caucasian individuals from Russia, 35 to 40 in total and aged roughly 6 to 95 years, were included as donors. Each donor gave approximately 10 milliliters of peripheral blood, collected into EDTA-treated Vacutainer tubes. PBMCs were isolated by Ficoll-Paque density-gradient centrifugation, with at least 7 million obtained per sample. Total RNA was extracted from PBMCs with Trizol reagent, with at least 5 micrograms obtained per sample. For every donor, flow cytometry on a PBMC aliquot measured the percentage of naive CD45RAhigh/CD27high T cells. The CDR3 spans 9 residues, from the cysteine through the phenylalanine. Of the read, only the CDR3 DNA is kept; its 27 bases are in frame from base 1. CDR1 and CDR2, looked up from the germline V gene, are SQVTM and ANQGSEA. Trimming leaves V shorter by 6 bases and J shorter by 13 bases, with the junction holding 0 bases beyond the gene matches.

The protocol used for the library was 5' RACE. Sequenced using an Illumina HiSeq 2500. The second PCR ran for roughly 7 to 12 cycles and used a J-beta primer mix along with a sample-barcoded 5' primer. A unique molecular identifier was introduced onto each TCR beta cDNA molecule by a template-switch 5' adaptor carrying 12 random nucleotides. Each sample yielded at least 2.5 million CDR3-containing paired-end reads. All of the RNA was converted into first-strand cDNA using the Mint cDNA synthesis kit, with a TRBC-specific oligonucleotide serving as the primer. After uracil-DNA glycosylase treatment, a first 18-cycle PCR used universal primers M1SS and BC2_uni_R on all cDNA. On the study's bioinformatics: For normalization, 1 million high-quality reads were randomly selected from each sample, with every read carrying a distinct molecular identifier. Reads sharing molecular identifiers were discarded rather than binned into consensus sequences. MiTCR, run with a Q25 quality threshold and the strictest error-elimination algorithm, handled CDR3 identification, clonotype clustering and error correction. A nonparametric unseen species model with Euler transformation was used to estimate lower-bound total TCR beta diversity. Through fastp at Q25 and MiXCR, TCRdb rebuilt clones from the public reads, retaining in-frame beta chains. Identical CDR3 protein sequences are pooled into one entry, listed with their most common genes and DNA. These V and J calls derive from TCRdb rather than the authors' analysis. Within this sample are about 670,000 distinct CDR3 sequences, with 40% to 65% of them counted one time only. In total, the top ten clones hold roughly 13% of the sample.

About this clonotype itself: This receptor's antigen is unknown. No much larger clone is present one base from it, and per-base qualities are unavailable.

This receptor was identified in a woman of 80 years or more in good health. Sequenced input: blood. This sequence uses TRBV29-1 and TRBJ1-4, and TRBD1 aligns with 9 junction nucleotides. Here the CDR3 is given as CSVDRGLFF. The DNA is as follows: TGCAGCGTGGACAGGGGACTGTTTTTT. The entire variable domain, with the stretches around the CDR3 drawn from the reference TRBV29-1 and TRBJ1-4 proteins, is SAVISQKPSRDICQRGTSLTIQCQVDSQVTMMFWYRQQPGQSLTLIATANQGSEATYESGFVIDKFPISRPNLTFSTLTVSNMSPEDSSIYLCSVDRGLFFGSGTQLSVL.